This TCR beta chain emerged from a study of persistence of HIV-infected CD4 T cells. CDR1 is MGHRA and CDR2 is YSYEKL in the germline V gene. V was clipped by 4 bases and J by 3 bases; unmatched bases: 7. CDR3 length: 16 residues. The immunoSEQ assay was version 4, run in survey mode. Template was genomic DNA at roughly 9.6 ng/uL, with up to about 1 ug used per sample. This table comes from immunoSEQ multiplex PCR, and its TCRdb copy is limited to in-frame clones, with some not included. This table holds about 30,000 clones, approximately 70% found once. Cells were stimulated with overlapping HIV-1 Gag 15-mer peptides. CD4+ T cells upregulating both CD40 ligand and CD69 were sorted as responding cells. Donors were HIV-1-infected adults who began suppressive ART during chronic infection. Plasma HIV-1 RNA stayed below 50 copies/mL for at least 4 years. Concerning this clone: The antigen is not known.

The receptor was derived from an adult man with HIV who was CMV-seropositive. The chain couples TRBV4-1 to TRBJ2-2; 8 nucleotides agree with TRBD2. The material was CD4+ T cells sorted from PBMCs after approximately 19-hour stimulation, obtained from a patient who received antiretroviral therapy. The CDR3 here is CASSLQRGSYTGELFF. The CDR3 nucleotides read TGCGCCAGCAGCCTGCAGCGGGGGAGCTACACCGGGGAGCTGTTTTTT.